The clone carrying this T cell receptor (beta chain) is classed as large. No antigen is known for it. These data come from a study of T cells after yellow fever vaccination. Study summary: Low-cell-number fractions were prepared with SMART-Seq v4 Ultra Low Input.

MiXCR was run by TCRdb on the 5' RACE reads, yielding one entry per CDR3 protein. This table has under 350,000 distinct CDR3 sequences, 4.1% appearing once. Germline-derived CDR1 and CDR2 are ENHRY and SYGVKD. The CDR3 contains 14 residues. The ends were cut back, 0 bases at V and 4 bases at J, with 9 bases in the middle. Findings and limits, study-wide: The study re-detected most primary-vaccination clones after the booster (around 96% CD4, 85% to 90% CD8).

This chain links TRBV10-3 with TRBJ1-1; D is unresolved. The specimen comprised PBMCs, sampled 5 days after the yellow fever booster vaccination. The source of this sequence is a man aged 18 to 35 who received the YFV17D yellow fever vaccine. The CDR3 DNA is TGTGCCATCAGTGAGTCACGGAGGTTCACTGAAGCTTTCTTT. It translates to CAISESRRFTEAFF.